This T cell receptor (beta chain) is from a study of blood T cell repertoires in COVID-19. Study-wide context: Samples representing acute and convalescent COVID-19 were sourced from the United States, Italy and Spain. Sample material is recorded as cDNA or gDNA derived from T cells, B-cell-depleted T cells, or PBMCs.

The CDR3 loop spans 14 amino acids. The V end was cut by 0 bases, the J end by 1 base, with 7 bases between. The germline V gene has CDR1 SGDLS and CDR2 YYNGEE. In the authors' methods: From reference gene primer amplification, estimates of nucleated cell counts were derived. Profiling relied on immunoSEQ multiplex PCR, and the TCRdb table lists in-frame clones only, not all of them. D and trimming come from the DNA, and the V and J calls and clone size come from that table. The profile shows around 100,000 clones, almost 90% of them singletons. Sequenced sample: peripheral blood. This chain links TRBV9 with TRBJ1-2; D is ambiguous. This clonotype was sampled from a human donor in a cohort sampled during active COVID-19. This CDR3 is CASSVDHGNYGYTF. The CDR3 bases are TGTGCCAGCAGCGTAGACCACGGTAACTATGGCTACACCTTC.